The 6 T cell receptor beta chains in this list originate from one sample, sequenced in a study of T cells expressing NK-cell markers. TCRdb derives one entry per CDR3 protein from the 5' RACE reads, leaving out DNA. The clone table shows roughly 280,000 distinct CDR3 sequences, with the ten largest holding about 0.39%. Sequenced: blood T cells: a sorted CD56 or NKG2C T cell subset, CD4+ or CD8+ T cells, or bulk PBMC T cells (not recorded which). The origin of the receptors is a man aged 18-30 years in good health.

The chain couples TRBV5-1 to TRBJ2-3. Germline V gives CDR1 SGHRS, CDR2 YFSETQ. The CDR3 has 15 amino acids. CDR3 in amino acids: CASSLVGEHTDTQYF. Complete variable domain (other parts from reference TRBV5-1 and TRBJ2-3): KAGVTQTPRYLIKTRGQQVTLSCSPISGHRSVSWYQQTPGQGLQFLFEYFSETQRNKGNFPGRFSGRQFSNSRSEMNVSTLELGDSALYLCASSLVGEHTDTQYFGPGTRLTVL.

J is TRBJ2-5 and V is TRBV27; absent DNA, TCRdb's TRBD2 call cannot be checked. The CDR3 is 12 amino acids. The germline V gene has CDR1 MNHEY and CDR2 SMNVEV (reference sequence). The chain's CDR3 is CASRGPKETQYF.

The chain combines TRBV7-9 with TRBJ1-6. The CDR3 consists of 14 residues. CDR1 and CDR2 from the germline V gene are SEHNR and FQNEAQ (reference sequence). The CDR3 loop reads CASSLTVSNSPLHF.

The gene calls are TRBV7-9 and TRBJ2-7; no DNA is available, so the TRBD1 call from TCRdb remains unchecked. Germline lookup yields CDR1 SEHNR and CDR2 FQNEAQ (reference sequence). This CDR3 spans 16 amino acids. CDR3: CASSPPLGQGSPEQYF.

V gene TRBV28 combines with J gene TRBJ2-1; TCRdb's D call, TRBD2, is unchecked because there is no DNA. CDR3 length: 15 amino acids. CDR1 MDHEN and CDR2 SYDVKM come from the germline V gene. The CDR3 spells CASSLGGSINNEQFF.

The chain uses TRBV5-1 and TRBJ1-1; TCRdb names TRBD1, which stays unverified in the absence of DNA. There are 13 residues in the CDR3. Germline assignment: CDR1 SGHRS and CDR2 YFSETQ. CDR3 in amino acids: CASSLTGGAMAFF.